This T cell receptor beta chain was documented in a study of control samples from healthy donors and cancer patients. TCRdb's copy holds only in-frame clones and misses some; the assay was immunoSEQ multiplex PCR. Of about 95,000 clones listed, around four fifths are singletons. Looked up from germline, CDR1 is SEHNR and CDR2 is FQNEAQ (reference sequence). The CDR3 is made up of 17 amino acids. The V and J ends lost 6 bases and 7 bases, in that order; junction bases with no gene match: 17. The sequence came from a young man in good health. The chain links TRBV7-9 to TRBJ1-4; 7 bases map to TRBD1. Sequencing was carried out using blood. CDR3 coding DNA: TGTGCCAGCAGTTATCCGACAGGGCTGAGGGGAGGTGAAAAACTGTTTTTT. This encodes CASSYPTGLRGGEKLFF.